The present T cell receptor beta chain was sequenced within a study of blood T cells in healthy people across ages. A J-beta primer mix and a sample-barcoded 5' primer were used in a second PCR of about 6 to 12 cycles. Each CDR3 protein is one row after TCRdb ran MiXCR on the 5' RACE reads. The sample consists of about 1.4 million distinct CDR3 sequences, around 59% of them appearing once. The CDR3 covers 13 residues. Germline CDR1 is WNHNN and CDR2 is SYGVQD (reference sequence). The ends were cut back, 6 bases at V and 8 bases at J, with 13 bases in the middle. The receptor was isolated from a man aged 18 to 35 in good health. The rearrangement uses TRBV10-1 and TRBJ1-4; D is undetermined. Sequencing was carried out using blood. CDR3 DNA sequence: TGCGCCAGCAGATCCGGGAGCAGCGAAAAACTGTTTTTT. Translating gives CASRSGSSEKLFF.